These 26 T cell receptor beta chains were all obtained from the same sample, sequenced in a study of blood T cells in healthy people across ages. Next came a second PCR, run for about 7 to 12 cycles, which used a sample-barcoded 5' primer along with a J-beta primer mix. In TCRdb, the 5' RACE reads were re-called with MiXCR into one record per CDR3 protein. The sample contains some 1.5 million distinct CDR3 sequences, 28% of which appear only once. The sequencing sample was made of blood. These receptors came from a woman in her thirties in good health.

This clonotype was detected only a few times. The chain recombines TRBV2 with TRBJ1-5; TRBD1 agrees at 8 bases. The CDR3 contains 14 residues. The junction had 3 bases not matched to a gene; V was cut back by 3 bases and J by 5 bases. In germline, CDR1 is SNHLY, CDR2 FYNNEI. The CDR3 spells CASSDKTGDQPQHF. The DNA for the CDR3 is TGTGCCAGCAGTGATAAGACAGGGGATCAGCCCCAGCATTTT. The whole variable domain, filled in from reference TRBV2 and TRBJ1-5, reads EPEVTQTPSHQVTQMGQEVILRCVPISNHLYFYWYRQILGQKVEFLVSFYNNEISEKSEIFDDQFSVERPDGSNFTLKIRSTKLEDSAMYFCASSDKTGDQPQHFGDGTRLSIL.

The CDR3 DNA reads as TGCGCCAGCAGTACGGGACATTCTTCGGGAAACTATGGCTACACCTTC. Translated, it gives CASSTGHSSGNYGYTF. This sequence joins TRBV5-1 and TRBJ1-2; weak D call: TRBD1 (6 bases). The CDR3 spans 16 residues. V lost 5 bases and J 2 bases, leaving 19 bases between the germline ends. The germline V gene has CDR1 SGHRS and CDR2 YFSETQ.

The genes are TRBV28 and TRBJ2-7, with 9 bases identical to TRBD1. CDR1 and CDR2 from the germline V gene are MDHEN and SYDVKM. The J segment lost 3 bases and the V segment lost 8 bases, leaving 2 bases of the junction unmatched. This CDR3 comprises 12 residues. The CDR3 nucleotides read TGTGCCAGCCGACAGGGGGTCTACGAGCAGTACGTC. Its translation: CASRQGVYEQYV.

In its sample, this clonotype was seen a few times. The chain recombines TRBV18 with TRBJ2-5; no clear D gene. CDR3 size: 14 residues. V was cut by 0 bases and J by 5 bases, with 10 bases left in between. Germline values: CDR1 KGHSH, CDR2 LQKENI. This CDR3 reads CASSPPSQVETQYF. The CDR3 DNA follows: TGTGCCAGCTCACCACCGAGTCAAGTGGAGACCCAGTACTTC. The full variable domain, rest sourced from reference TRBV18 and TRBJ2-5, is NAGVMQNPRHLVRRRGQEARLRCSPMKGHSHVYWYRQLPEEGLKFMVYLQKENIIDESGMPKERFSAEFPKEGPSILRIQQVVRGDSAAYFCASSPPSQVETQYFGPGTRLLVL.

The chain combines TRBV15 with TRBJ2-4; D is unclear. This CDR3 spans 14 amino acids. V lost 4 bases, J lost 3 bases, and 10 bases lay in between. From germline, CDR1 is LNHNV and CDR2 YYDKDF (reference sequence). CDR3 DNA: TGTGCCACCAGCAACTCTGGGAACAAAAACATTCAGTACTTC. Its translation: CATSNSGNKNIQYF.

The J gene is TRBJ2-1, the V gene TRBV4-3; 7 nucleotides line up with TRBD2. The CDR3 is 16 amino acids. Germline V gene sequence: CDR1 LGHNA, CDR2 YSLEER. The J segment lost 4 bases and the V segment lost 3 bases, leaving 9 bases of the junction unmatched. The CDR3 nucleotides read TGCGCCAGCAGCCAGAGCGGGATTGATGGGTACAATGAGCAGTTCTTC. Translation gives CASSQSGIDGYNEQFF.

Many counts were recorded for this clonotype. The CDR3 sequence: CATSDWTGQQYF. The CDR3 region has the DNA TGTGCCACCAGTGATTGGACAGGGCAGCAGTACTTC. The chain combines TRBV24-1 with TRBJ2-7; 8 nucleotides agree with TRBD1. Germline loops: CDR1 KGHDR, CDR2 SFDVKD. J lost 8 bases, V lost 2 bases, and 1 base had no gene match. This CDR3 has 12 residues.

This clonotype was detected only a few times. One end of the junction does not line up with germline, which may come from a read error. CDR3 in amino acids: CASSLPNYGCTF. The CDR3 DNA is TGTGCCAGCAGTTTGCCGAACTATGGCTGCACCTTC. The rearrangement joins TRBV28 to TRBJ1-2; the D is unclear. The CDR3 totals 12 residues. CDR1 is MDHEN and CDR2 is SYDVKM in the germline V gene.

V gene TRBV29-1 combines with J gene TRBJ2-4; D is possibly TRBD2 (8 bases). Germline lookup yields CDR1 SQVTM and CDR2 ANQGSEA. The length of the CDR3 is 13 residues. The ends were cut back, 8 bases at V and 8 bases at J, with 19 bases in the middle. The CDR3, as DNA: TGCAGCTCGGGAGGGCAGGGGGGAGACATTCAGTACTTC. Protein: CSSGGQGGDIQYF.

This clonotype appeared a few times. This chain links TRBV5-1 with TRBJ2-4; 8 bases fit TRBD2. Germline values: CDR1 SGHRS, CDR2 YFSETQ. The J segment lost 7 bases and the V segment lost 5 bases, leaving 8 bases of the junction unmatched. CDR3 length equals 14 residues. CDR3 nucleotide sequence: TGCGCCAGCAGTGCGGGACTAGGAGTGAACATTCAGTACTTC. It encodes CASSAGLGVNIQYF.

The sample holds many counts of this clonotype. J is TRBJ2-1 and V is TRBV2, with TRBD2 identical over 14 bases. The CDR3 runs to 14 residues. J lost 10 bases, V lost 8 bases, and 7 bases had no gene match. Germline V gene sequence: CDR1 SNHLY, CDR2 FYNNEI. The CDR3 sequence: CASGTSGGHGEQFF. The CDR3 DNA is TGTGCCAGCGGGACTAGCGGGGGCCATGGGGAGCAGTTCTTC. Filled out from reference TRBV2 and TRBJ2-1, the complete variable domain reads EPEVTQTPSHQVTQMGQEVILRCVPISNHLYFYWYRQILGQKVEFLVSFYNNEISEKSEIFDDQFSVERPDGSNFTLKIRSTKLEDSAMYFCASGTSGGHGEQFFGPGTRLTVL.

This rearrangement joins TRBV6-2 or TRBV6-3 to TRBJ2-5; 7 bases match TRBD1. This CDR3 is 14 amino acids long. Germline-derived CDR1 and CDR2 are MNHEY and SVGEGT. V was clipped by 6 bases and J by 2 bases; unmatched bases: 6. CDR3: CASSSGQPQETQYF. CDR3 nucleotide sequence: TGTGCCAGCAGCTCGGGACAGCCTCAAGAGACCCAGTACTTC.

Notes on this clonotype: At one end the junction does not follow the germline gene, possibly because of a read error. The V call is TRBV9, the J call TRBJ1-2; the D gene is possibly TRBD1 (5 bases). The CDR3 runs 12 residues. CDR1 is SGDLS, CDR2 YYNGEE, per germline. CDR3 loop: CASSVWGYGYTF. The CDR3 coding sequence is TGTGCCAGCAGCGTATGGGGCTATGGTTACACCTTC.

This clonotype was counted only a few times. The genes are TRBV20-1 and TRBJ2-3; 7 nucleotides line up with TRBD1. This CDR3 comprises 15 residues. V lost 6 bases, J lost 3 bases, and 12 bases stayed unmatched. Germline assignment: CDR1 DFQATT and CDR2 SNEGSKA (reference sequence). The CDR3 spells CSATPRTGETDTQYF. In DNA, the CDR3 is TGCAGTGCCACCCCTAGAACAGGGGAAACAGATACGCAGTATTTT.

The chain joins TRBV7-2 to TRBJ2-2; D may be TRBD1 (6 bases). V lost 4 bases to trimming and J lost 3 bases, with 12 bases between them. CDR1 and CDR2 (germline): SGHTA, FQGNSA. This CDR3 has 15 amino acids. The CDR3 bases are TGTGCCAGCAGCTCAACCTACAGGGACACCGGGGAGCTGTTTTTT. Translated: CASSSTYRDTGELFF.

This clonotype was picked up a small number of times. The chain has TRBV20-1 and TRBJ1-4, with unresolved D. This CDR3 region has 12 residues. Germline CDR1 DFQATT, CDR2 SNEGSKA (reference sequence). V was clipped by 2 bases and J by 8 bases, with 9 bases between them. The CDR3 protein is CSARLAQEKLFF. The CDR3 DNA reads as TGCAGTGCTAGACTCGCGCAGGAAAAACTGTTTTTT.

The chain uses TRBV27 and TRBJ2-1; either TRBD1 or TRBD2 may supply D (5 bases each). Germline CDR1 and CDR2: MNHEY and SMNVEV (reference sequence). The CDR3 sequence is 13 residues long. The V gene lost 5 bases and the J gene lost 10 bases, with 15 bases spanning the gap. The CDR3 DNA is TGTGCCAGCAGTCTCCTCGGGGCCTACGAGCAGTTCTTC. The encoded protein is CASSLLGAYEQFF.

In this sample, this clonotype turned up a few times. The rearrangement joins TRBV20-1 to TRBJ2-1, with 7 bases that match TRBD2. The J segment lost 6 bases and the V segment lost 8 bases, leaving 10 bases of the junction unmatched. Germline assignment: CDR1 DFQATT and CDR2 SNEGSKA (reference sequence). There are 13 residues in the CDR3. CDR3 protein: CSPRAGSVNEQFF. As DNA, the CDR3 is TGCAGTCCCCGAGCGGGATCGGTCAATGAGCAGTTCTTC.

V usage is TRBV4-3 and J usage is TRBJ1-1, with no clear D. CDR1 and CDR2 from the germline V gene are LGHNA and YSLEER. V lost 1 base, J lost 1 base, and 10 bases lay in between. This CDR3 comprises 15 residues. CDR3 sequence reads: CASSQGGRTNTEAFF. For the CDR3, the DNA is TGCGCCAGCAGCCAAGGTGGAAGGACGAACACTGAAGCTTTCTTT.

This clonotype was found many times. This chain's CDR3 is CASSPRGLSLNEQYF. The CDR3 nucleotides are TGTGCCAGCAGCCCTCGGGGACTATCGTTAAACGAGCAGTACTTC. V is TRBV6-2 or TRBV6-3 and J is TRBJ2-7; TRBD2 matches 7 bases. Germline V gives CDR1 MNHEY, CDR2 SVGEGT. CDR3 length: 15 amino acids. Germline trimming cut 6 bases from V and 5 bases from J; bases unmatched to any gene: 13.

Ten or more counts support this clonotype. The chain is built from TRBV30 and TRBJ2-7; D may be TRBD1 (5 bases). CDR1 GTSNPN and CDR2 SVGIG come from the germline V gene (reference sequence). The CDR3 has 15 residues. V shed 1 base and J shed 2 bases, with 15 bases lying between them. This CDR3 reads CAWSAPGKGTYEQYF. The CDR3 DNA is TGTGCCTGGAGTGCCCCAGGGAAGGGGACCTACGAGCAGTACTTC.

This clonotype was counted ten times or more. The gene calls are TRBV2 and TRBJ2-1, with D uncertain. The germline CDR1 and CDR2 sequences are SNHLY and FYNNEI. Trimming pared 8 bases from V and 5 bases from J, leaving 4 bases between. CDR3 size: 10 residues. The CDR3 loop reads CASRNNEQFF. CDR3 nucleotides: TGTGCCAGCCGGAACAATGAGCAGTTCTTC.

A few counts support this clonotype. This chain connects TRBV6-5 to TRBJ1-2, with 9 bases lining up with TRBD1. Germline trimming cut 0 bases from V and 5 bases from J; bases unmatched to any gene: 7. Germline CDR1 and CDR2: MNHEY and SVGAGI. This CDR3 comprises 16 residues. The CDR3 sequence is CASSYSNPGTGYGYTF. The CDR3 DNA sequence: TGTGCCAGCAGTTACTCGAACCCCGGGACAGGGTATGGCTACACCTTC.

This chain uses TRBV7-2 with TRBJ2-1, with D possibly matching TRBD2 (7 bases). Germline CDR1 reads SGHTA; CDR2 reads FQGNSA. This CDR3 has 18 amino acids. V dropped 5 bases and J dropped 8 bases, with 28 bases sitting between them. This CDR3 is CASSRTSGGRLKFDEQFF. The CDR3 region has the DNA TGTGCCAGCAGCCGGACTAGTGGGGGCCGCCTCAAATTCGATGAGCAGTTCTTC.

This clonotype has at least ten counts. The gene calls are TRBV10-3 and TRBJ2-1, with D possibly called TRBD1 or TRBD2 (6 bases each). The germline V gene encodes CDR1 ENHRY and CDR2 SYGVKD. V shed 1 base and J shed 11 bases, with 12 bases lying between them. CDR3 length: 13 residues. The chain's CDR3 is CAISEFGGQKQFF. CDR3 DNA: TGTGCCATCAGTGAGTTCGGGGGCCAAAAGCAGTTCTTC.

This CDR3 is CASSVASQVTYGYTF. For the CDR3, the DNA is TGTGCCAGCAGCGTAGCCTCACAGGTTACCTATGGCTACACCTTC. The chain recombines TRBV9 with TRBJ1-2; D is possibly TRBD1 (5 bases). Trimming removed 0 bases from V and 4 bases from J, with 13 bases in between. The CDR3 contains 15 residues. Germline CDR1 SGDLS, CDR2 YYNGEE.